This T cell receptor beta chain was found in a study of shared clonotypes between healthy human individuals. Concerning this clone itself: Its antigen is unidentified.

Some 30,000 T cell genomes (approximately 180 ng DNA) went into each sorted-subset replicate. Libraries were prepared by immunoSEQ multiplex PCR; TCRdb keeps only in-frame clonotypes and omits some of them. Of around 350,000 clones listed, 73% are singletons. Whole-study findings and limits: Naive subsets generally had larger estimated richness than memory subsets.

The V end lost 3 bases, the J end lost 10 bases, and 12 bases lay between the germline ends. This CDR3 is 12 amino acids long. Per the germline V gene, CDR1 is GTSNPN and CDR2 is SVGIG (reference sequence). Source material: memory CD4+ T cells sorted from blood. Stated subset: CD45RA-negative fraction. The chain combines TRBV30 with TRBJ1-4; D gene uncertain. This TCR came from a man younger than 40 in good health. CDR3 DNA: TGTGCCTGGAGCGTCACTAGGACAAAACTGTTTTTT. This sequence encodes CAWSVTRTKLFF. The variable domain in full, with the rest retrieved from reference TRBV30 and TRBJ1-4, is SQTIHQWPATLVQPVGSPLSLECTVEGTSNPNLYWYRQAAGRGLQLLFYSVGIGQISSEVPQNLSASRPQDRQFILSSKKLLLSDSGFYLCAWSVTRTKLFFGSGTQLSVL.